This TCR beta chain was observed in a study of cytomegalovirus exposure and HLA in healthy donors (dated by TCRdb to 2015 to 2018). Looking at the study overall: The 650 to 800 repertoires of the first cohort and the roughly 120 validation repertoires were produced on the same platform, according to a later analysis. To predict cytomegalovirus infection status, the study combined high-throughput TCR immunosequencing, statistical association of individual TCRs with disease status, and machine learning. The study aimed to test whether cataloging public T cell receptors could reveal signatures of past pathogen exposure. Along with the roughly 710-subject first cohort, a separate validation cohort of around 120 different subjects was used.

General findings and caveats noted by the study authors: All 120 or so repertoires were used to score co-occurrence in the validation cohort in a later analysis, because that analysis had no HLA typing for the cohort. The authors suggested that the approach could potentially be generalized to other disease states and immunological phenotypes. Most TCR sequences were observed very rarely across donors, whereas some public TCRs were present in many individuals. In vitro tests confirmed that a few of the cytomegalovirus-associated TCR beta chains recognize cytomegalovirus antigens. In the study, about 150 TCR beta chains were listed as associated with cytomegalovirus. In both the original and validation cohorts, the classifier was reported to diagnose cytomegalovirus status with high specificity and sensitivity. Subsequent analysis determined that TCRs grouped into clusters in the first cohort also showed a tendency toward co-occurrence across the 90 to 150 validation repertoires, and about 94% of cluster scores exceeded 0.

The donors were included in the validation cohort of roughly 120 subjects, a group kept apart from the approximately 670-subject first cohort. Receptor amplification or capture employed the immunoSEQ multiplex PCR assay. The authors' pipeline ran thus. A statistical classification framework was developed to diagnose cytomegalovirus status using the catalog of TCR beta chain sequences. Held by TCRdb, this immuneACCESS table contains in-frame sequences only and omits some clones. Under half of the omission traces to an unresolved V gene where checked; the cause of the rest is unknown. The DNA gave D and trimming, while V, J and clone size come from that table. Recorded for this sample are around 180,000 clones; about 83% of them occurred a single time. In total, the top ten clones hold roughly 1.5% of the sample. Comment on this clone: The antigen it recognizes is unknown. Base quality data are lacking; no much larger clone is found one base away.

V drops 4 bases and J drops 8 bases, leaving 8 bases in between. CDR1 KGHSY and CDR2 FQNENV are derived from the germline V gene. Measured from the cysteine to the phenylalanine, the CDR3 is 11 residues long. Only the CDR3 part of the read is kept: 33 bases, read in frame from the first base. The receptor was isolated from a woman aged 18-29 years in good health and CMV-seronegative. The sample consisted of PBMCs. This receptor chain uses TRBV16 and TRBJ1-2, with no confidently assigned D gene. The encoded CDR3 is CASSPRAGYTF. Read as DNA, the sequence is TGTGCCAGCAGCCCGAGGGCCGGCTACACCTTC.